This T cell receptor beta chain was recorded in a study of glioma-infiltrating T cells after dendritic cell vaccination. All glioblastoma patients lacked an isocitrate dehydrogenase mutation. Repertoires were generated with immunoSEQ multiplex PCR, while TCRdb's copy carries only in-frame clones and drops some. Among almost 65,000 clones listed, 82% were seen once. Trimming cost V 0 bases and J 4 bases, with 9 bases left between them. The CDR3 has 14 amino acids. Germline CDR1 LGHNA, CDR2 YNFKEQ. The sample in question was blood, obtained before dendritic cell vaccination. The chain recombines TRBV4-2 with TRBJ1-2; D ambiguous. The clonotype was recovered from a human donor with glioblastoma. Here the CDR3 DNA reads TGTGCCAGCAGCCAAGAAACCCGGGGCTATGGCTACACCTTC. Translated: CASSQETRGYGYTF.